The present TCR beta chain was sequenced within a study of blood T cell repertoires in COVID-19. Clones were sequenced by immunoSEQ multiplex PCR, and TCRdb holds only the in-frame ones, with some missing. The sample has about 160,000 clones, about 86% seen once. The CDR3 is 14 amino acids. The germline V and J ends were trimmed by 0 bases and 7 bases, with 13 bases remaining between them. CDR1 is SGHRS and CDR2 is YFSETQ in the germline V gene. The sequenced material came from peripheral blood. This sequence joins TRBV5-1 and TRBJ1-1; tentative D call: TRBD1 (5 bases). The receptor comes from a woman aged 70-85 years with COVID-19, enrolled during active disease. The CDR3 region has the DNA TGCGCCAGCAGCTTGGAGGGTCAGGGTAGTGAAGCTTTCTTT. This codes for CASSLEGQGSEAFF.